Listed here is a single T cell receptor (beta chain). This sample is drawn from a study of T cells in tumors after PD-1 blockade. In the study overall: Either cemiplimab 350 mg every 2 weeks or pembrolizumab 200 mg every 3 weeks was given.

This table comes from immunoSEQ multiplex PCR, and its TCRdb copy is limited to in-frame clones, with some not included. The sample lists 15,000 to 25,000 clones, approximately 81% seen once, with 25% in the top ten. Germline V CDR1 and CDR2: MDHEN, SYDVKM. This CDR3 has 16 amino acids. V dropped 5 bases and J dropped 1 base, with 14 bases sitting between them. The receptor was isolated from a human donor with advanced basal cell or squamous cell carcinoma (not recorded which). This sample comprised PBMCs, obtained after anti-PD-1 therapy. This chain uses TRBV28 with TRBJ2-2; D may be TRBD1 (5 bases). This CDR3 reads CASSPTWGGNTGELFF. DNA for the CDR3: TGTGCCAGCAGTCCGACGTGGGGCGGGAACACCGGGGAGCTGTTTTTT.